This TCR beta chain was documented in a study of blood T cell repertoires in COVID-19. About the research overall: Sources were T cells, B-cell-depleted T cells, or PBMCs; the material itself was cDNA or gDNA.

J was trimmed by 4 bases and V by 5 bases; bases with no gene match: 6. Germline CDR1 SNHLY, CDR2 FYNNEI. This CDR3 has 14 amino acids. This table comes from immunoSEQ multiplex PCR, and its TCRdb copy is limited to in-frame clones, with some not included. The sample yields approximately 360,000 clones, around 87% seen once. The cohort comprised adults aged about 18 to 90 years residing in 20 to 30 US areas. Sequencing input: PBMCs or T cells enriched from blood (not recorded which). The chain is built from TRBV2 and TRBJ2-5, with 8 positions matching TRBD1. The origin of this receptor is a woman under 40 with acute COVID-19. CDR3 protein: CASSQDRAVETQYF. The CDR3 nucleotides are TGTGCCAGCAGTCAGGACAGGGCGGTAGAGACCCAGTACTTC.